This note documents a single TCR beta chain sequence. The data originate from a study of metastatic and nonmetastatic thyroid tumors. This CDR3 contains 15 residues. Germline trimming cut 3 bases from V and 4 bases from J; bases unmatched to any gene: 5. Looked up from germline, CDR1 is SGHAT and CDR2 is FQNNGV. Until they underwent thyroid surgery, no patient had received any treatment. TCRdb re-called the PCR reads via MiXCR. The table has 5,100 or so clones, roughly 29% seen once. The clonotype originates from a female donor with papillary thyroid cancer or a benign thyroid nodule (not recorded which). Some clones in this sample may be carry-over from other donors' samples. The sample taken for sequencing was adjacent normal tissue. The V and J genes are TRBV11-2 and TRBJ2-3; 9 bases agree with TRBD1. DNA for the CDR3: TGTGCCAGCAGCTTGGGGGACAGGGACGCAGATACGCAGTATTTT. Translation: CASSLGDRDADTQYF.